The source of this T cell receptor (beta chain) is a study of response to subunit inactivated influenza vaccine. Worth noting for this clonotype: Its antigen remains unidentified. Sequence at one end of the junction differs from germline and may be a read error.

In germline, CDR1 is LGHNA, CDR2 YNFKEQ. This CDR3 comprises 17 residues. TCRdb called the RT-PCR reads again in MiXCR, with one record for every CDR3 protein. The sample comprises around 850,000 distinct CDR3 sequences, roughly 18% of which are singletons, and approximately 11% rests with the top ten. Study outcomes and limitations: The authors put forward the suggestion that each seasonal influenza vaccination may bring in only a limited number of new T cells.

The receptor's source is a man aged 50 to 59 who received an inactivated influenza vaccine. V gene TRBV4-2 combines with J gene TRBJ2-6; D is perhaps TRBD1 or TRBD2 (5 bases each). The sequencing used PBMCs from blood, collected 5 days after vaccination. CDR3 sequence reads: CASSQDYRGDGANVLNF. The CDR3 DNA follows: TGTGCCAGCAGCCAAGATTATCGAGGGGATGGGGCCAACGTCCTGAATTTC.